This entry features one T cell receptor (beta chain) sequence. Germline V CDR1 and CDR2: SGHRS, YFSETQ. V was clipped by 2 bases and J by 7 bases; unmatched bases: 8. The CDR3 runs to 14 residues. The method was immunoSEQ multiplex PCR; TCRdb's version includes in-frame clones alone and lacks a portion of them. The sample carries 200,000 to 250,000 clones, 80% to 90% recorded once. This specimen belongs to a study of blood T cell repertoires in COVID-19. This TCR was sampled from a woman in her late teens or twenties in a cohort exposed to, infected with or recovered from COVID-19 (not recorded which). Sequencing was done on a sample of PBMCs or T cells enriched from blood (not recorded which). The gene calls are TRBV5-1 and TRBJ2-5, with 7 bases fitting TRBD2. The CDR3 spells CASSLGLGDGTQYF. Written as DNA, the CDR3 is TGCGCCAGCAGCTTAGGACTAGGCGATGGGACCCAGTACTTC.